A selection of T cell receptor beta chains follows, all from one sample in a study of beta chain features in type 1 diabetes. Profiling relied on immunoSEQ multiplex PCR, and the TCRdb table lists in-frame clones only, not all of them. The table lists about 230,000 clones, 7.5% to 10% of them singletons. Specimen: naive CD4+ T cells from blood. The receptors come from a woman between 18 and 30 years old in good health. CDR3s include the opening cysteine and the closing phenylalanine or tryptophan. Each record gives: CDR3 DNA, CDR3 protein, V gene, J gene, D gene, clone size. The D gene is left open where the match is weak. The size of a clone is reported for some rows only, either as once, few or many, or as a class for expanded clones.

CDR3 DNA: TGTGCCAGCGCGTTGAGGTACACTGAAGCTTTCTTT
CDR3 protein: CASALRYTEAFF
V gene: TRBV7-8
J gene: TRBJ1-1
D gene: -
clone size: few

CDR3 DNA: TGTGCCACCAGCGAACAGAAGAACACTGAAGCTTTCTTT
CDR3 protein: CATSEQKNTEAFF
V gene: TRBV15
J gene: TRBJ1-1
D gene: -
clone size: -

CDR3 DNA: TGTGCCAGCAGTTCGCCCTCGGGACAGAAAGTTGGCTACACCTTC
CDR3 protein: CASSSPSGQKVGYTF
V gene: TRBV28
J gene: TRBJ1-2
D gene: TRBD1
clone size: few

CDR3 DNA: TGTGCCAGCAGTGACCCCGGACAGGGTCAAACCATATATTTT
CDR3 protein: CASSDPGQGQTIYF
V gene: TRBV25-1
J gene: TRBJ1-3
D gene: TRBD1
clone size: few

CDR3 DNA: TGTGCCAGCAGCTTGGCTTCCGGTGAAAAACTGTTTTTT
CDR3 protein: CASSLASGEKLFF
V gene: TRBV5-6
J gene: TRBJ1-4
D gene: -
clone size: -

CDR3 DNA: TGTGCCAGTAGTACGATAGCGGGGGGCGAGCAGTTCTTC
CDR3 protein: CASSTIAGGEQFF
V gene: TRBV19
J gene: TRBJ2-1
D gene: TRBD2
clone size: -

CDR3 DNA: TGTGCCAGCAGCCCTTCGTTTCCCACCGGGGAGCTGTTTTTT
CDR3 protein: CASSPSFPTGELFF
V gene: TRBV7-3
J gene: TRBJ2-2
D gene: -
clone size: -

CDR3 DNA: TGTGCCAGCAGCTTGGCTGGCGGGAGCGCAACAGATACGCAGTATTTT
CDR3 protein: CASSLAGGSATDTQYF
V gene: TRBV5-4
J gene: TRBJ2-3
D gene: TRBD2
clone size: -

CDR3 DNA: TGCGCCAGCAGCCCCGGGCTAGCGGACGACTACGAGCAGTACTTC
CDR3 protein: CASSPGLADDYEQYF
V gene: TRBV5-1
J gene: TRBJ2-7
D gene: TRBD2
clone size: -

CDR3 DNA: TGTGCCAGCAGACAAACAGGTGTGACTTTCTTT
CDR3 protein: CASRQTGVTFF
V gene: TRBV11-2
J gene: TRBJ1-1
D gene: -
clone size: many

CDR3 DNA: TGTGCCTGGAGTAGCGGCGGAGGCGTAAATGAAAAACTGTTTTTT
CDR3 protein: CAWSSGGGVNEKLFF
V gene: TRBV30
J gene: TRBJ1-4
D gene: -
clone size: -

CDR3 DNA: TGTGCCATCAGTGAGTCGAGTCGGACAGAGCCCTACGAGCAGTACTTC
CDR3 protein: CAISESSRTEPYEQYF
V gene: TRBV10-3
J gene: TRBJ2-7
D gene: -
clone size: few

CDR3 DNA: TGTGCCAGCAGGATAAGGGGAAGGAACACTGAAGCTTTCTTT
CDR3 protein: CASRIRGRNTEAFF
V gene: TRBV7-2
J gene: TRBJ1-1
D gene: -
clone size: few

CDR3 DNA: TGTGCCAGCAGTTCGGTCCGTCGCGGAGCTTTCTTT
CDR3 protein: CASSSVRRGAFF
V gene: TRBV5-6
J gene: TRBJ1-1
D gene: -
clone size: few

CDR3 DNA: TGTGCCTGGAGTGTACGACAGGGAACTTCGGACGAGCAGTACTTC
CDR3 protein: CAWSVRQGTSDEQYF
V gene: TRBV30
J gene: TRBJ2-7
D gene: TRBD1
clone size: few

CDR3 DNA: TGTGCCAGCAGTGGACAGGGAAGGACTGTCACCATATATTTT
CDR3 protein: CASSGQGRTVTIYF
V gene: TRBV6-1
J gene: TRBJ1-3
D gene: TRBD1
clone size: few

CDR3 DNA: TGTGCCAGCAGCTTGGTAGGGGGCTCTGGAAACACCATATATTTT
CDR3 protein: CASSLVGGSGNTIYF
V gene: TRBV5-5
J gene: TRBJ1-3
D gene: -
clone size: -

CDR3 DNA: TGTGCCAGCAGCTTAGCGAAGACCTTAGGCGGGGGGCTCACCGGGGAGCTGTTTTTT
CDR3 protein: CASSLAKTLGGGLTGELFF
V gene: TRBV11-1
J gene: TRBJ2-2
D gene: TRBD2
clone size: -

CDR3 DNA: TGTGCCAGCAGCTTGCTCGTTTCGGGACACCGCTCTGGAAACACCATATATTTT
CDR3 protein: CASSLLVSGHRSGNTIYF
V gene: TRBV5-8
J gene: TRBJ1-3
D gene: -
clone size: few

CDR3 DNA: TGTGCCAGCAGAACACCCTACGAGCAGTACTTC
CDR3 protein: CASRTPYEQYF
V gene: TRBV6-1
J gene: TRBJ2-7
D gene: -
clone size: -

CDR3 DNA: TGTGCCAGCAGCTTAGGCTTCGCGGCAGGGAAGGACCAGCCCCAGCATTTT
CDR3 protein: CASSLGFAAGKDQPQHF
V gene: TRBV7-9
J gene: TRBJ1-5
D gene: -
clone size: -

CDR3 DNA: TGTGCCAGCAGCTTGTACAACACAGATACGCAGTATTTT
CDR3 protein: CASSLYNTDTQYF
V gene: TRBV5-4
J gene: TRBJ2-3
D gene: -
clone size: -

CDR3 DNA: TGTGCCAGCAGCTTAGGACACAGGGCTACTCAGCCCCAGCATTTT
CDR3 protein: CASSLGHRATQPQHF
V gene: TRBV7-8
J gene: TRBJ1-5
D gene: -
clone size: few

CDR3 DNA: TGTGCCAGTAGTATCTTGGGCCAGGGCTCAAAGACCCAGTACTTC
CDR3 protein: CASSILGQGSKTQYF
V gene: TRBV19
J gene: TRBJ2-5
D gene: -
clone size: few

CDR3 DNA: TGTGCCAGCAGGTTTAGAGGGACAGGATCCTACGAGCAGTACTTC
CDR3 protein: CASRFRGTGSYEQYF
V gene: TRBV5-6
J gene: TRBJ2-7
D gene: TRBD1
clone size: -

CDR3 DNA: TGTGCCAGCAGCTCAAGACAGGGGGGTGAGACCCAGTACTTC
CDR3 protein: CASSSRQGGETQYF
V gene: TRBV11-2
J gene: TRBJ2-5
D gene: TRBD1
clone size: few

CDR3 DNA: TGTGCCAGCAGTTTCAGGGGGACGAACACCGGGGAGCTGTTTTTT
CDR3 protein: CASSFRGTNTGELFF
V gene: TRBV28
J gene: TRBJ2-2
D gene: TRBD1
clone size: few

CDR3 DNA: TGTGCCAGCCAGACAGGGCCCACCACGCGGCAGTACTTC
CDR3 protein: CASQTGPTTRQYF
V gene: TRBV27
J gene: TRBJ2-7
D gene: TRBD1
clone size: few

CDR3 DNA: TGTGCCAGCAGCCCCCGGCGAGGTGACATTCAGTACTTC
CDR3 protein: CASSPRRGDIQYF
V gene: TRBV13
J gene: TRBJ2-4
D gene: -
clone size: many

CDR3 DNA: TGTGCCAGCAGCGGGACAGGTCTTTTAGGAAACACCGGGGAGCTGTTTTTT
CDR3 protein: CASSGTGLLGNTGELFF
V gene: TRBV27
J gene: TRBJ2-2
D gene: TRBD1
clone size: -

CDR3 DNA: TGTGCCAGCAGTTTATCAGGGGGCGGCTATGGCTACACCTTC
CDR3 protein: CASSLSGGGYGYTF
V gene: TRBV28
J gene: TRBJ1-2
D gene: TRBD1
clone size: -

CDR3 DNA: TGCGCCAGCAGCTTGGGGACAGTTAACTATGGCTACACCTTC
CDR3 protein: CASSLGTVNYGYTF
V gene: TRBV5-1
J gene: TRBJ1-2
D gene: -
clone size: -

CDR3 DNA: TGTGCCAGCAGCTCGCCGGGACTAGCGAGAGTCTACAATGAGCAGTTCTTC
CDR3 protein: CASSSPGLARVYNEQFF
V gene: TRBV7-2
J gene: TRBJ2-1
D gene: TRBD2
clone size: few

CDR3 DNA: TGCGCCAGCAGCTACGGGGGGCCGCCCCCCGATACGCAGTATTTT
CDR3 protein: CASSYGGPPPDTQYF
V gene: TRBV5-1
J gene: TRBJ2-3
D gene: -
clone size: -

CDR3 DNA: TGTGCCAGCAGCTTAAGTGGCAGGAAGAACACTGAAGCTTTCTTT
CDR3 protein: CASSLSGRKNTEAFF
V gene: TRBV7-3
J gene: TRBJ1-1
D gene: -
clone size: -

CDR3 DNA: TGTGCCAGCAGTGAATTAATAGCGGGAGGCACAGATACGCAGTATTTT
CDR3 protein: CASSELIAGGTDTQYF
V gene: TRBV2
J gene: TRBJ2-3
D gene: TRBD2
clone size: few

CDR3 DNA: TGTGCCAGCAGTAAACAGGTCTACGAGCAGTACTTC
CDR3 protein: CASSKQVYEQYF
V gene: TRBV6-1
J gene: TRBJ2-7
D gene: -
clone size: -

CDR3 DNA: TGTGCCAGTAGTATAGGAAGGACAGGGGCCGGGGAGCTGTTTTTT
CDR3 protein: CASSIGRTGAGELFF
V gene: TRBV19
J gene: TRBJ2-2
D gene: TRBD1
clone size: -

CDR3 DNA: TGTGCGAGCTGCGTAGCGGGCGGTGTCACAGATACGCAGTATTTT
CDR3 protein: CASCVAGGVTDTQYF
V gene: TRBV6-5
J gene: TRBJ2-3
D gene: TRBD2
clone size: few

CDR3 DNA: TGTGCCTGGAACTCACCCGATGAGCAGTTCTTC
CDR3 protein: CAWNSPDEQFF
V gene: TRBV30
J gene: TRBJ2-1
D gene: -
clone size: many

CDR3 DNA: TGTGCCAGCTCACCCTGGGGGGGTCCAGATACGCAGTATTTT
CDR3 protein: CASSPWGGPDTQYF
V gene: TRBV18
J gene: TRBJ2-3
D gene: TRBD2
clone size: few

CDR3 DNA: TGTGCCAGCAGCTATTCTAGCACCGCCTACGAGCAGTACTTC
CDR3 protein: CASSYSSTAYEQYF
V gene: TRBV11-1
J gene: TRBJ2-7
D gene: -
clone size: few

CDR3 DNA: TGCGCCAGCAGCCCAGGGCCGGAGGGGCAGTTCTTC
CDR3 protein: CASSPGPEGQFF
V gene: TRBV4-1
J gene: TRBJ2-1
D gene: -
clone size: few

CDR3 DNA: TGTGCCAGCAGGTCAGCGGCTTTTCCCCCGGATGAGCAGTTCTTC
CDR3 protein: CASRSAAFPPDEQFF
V gene: TRBV9
J gene: TRBJ2-1
D gene: -
clone size: few

CDR3 DNA: TGTGCCAGCAGCGGCCGACAGGGGACTGAAGCTTTCTTT
CDR3 protein: CASSGRQGTEAFF
V gene: TRBV25-1
J gene: TRBJ1-1
D gene: TRBD1
clone size: few

CDR3 DNA: TGTGCCTGGGGCGGGACAGGGAGCTCCTACAATGAGCAGTTCTTC
CDR3 protein: CAWGGTGSSYNEQFF
V gene: TRBV30
J gene: TRBJ2-1
D gene: TRBD1
clone size: -

CDR3 DNA: TGCAGCGTTGGCAGCGGGGGCTGGTTATCCGAAGCTTTCTTT
CDR3 protein: CSVGSGGWLSEAFF
V gene: TRBV29-1
J gene: TRBJ1-1
D gene: -
clone size: -

CDR3 DNA: TGCGCCAGCAGCCTGGGGGGACAGGGGGCCTACGAGCAGTACTTC
CDR3 protein: CASSLGGQGAYEQYF
V gene: TRBV5-1
J gene: TRBJ2-7
D gene: TRBD1
clone size: -

CDR3 DNA: TGTGCCTGGAGTCCGGACAGGTACAATGAGCAGTTCTTC
CDR3 protein: CAWSPDRYNEQFF
V gene: TRBV30
J gene: TRBJ2-1
D gene: TRBD1
clone size: -

CDR3 DNA: TGCGCCAGCAGCTTGTATCAGGGAGGGTACACTGAAGCTTTCTTT
CDR3 protein: CASSLYQGGYTEAFF
V gene: TRBV5-1
J gene: TRBJ1-1
D gene: -
clone size: -

CDR3 DNA: TGCGCCAGCAGCCACGGGACAGGGGGAACCTACGAGCAGTACTTC
CDR3 protein: CASSHGTGGTYEQYF
V gene: TRBV5-1
J gene: TRBJ2-7
D gene: TRBD1
clone size: -

CDR3 DNA: TGTGCCAGCAGCCCCGGTCCCCGGGGGTCGAGCTCCTACAATGAGCAGTTCTTC
CDR3 protein: CASSPGPRGSSSYNEQFF
V gene: TRBV7-9
J gene: TRBJ2-1
D gene: -
clone size: -

CDR3 DNA: TGTGCCTGGAGTAAGGGGGGGCGTAGGGGTGAGACCCAGTACTTC
CDR3 protein: CAWSKGGRRGETQYF
V gene: TRBV30
J gene: TRBJ2-5
D gene: -
clone size: -

CDR3 DNA: TGTGCCAGCAGTGCCCCGAGCGGGGGCTCCTACAATGAGCAGTTCTTC
CDR3 protein: CASSAPSGGSYNEQFF
V gene: TRBV6-1
J gene: TRBJ2-1
D gene: TRBD2
clone size: -

CDR3 DNA: TGTGCCAGCAGCTTCCCTAGGGGGCACAGGTCGGTAGTAGATACGCAGTATTTT
CDR3 protein: CASSFPRGHRSVVDTQYF
V gene: TRBV7-9
J gene: TRBJ2-3
D gene: TRBD1
clone size: -

CDR3 DNA: TGCGCCAGCAGGCAAGTCGGACAGGGGGGCAATGAGCAGTTCTTC
CDR3 protein: CASRQVGQGGNEQFF
V gene: TRBV4-1
J gene: TRBJ2-1
D gene: TRBD1
clone size: -

CDR3 DNA: TGTGCCAGCAGTCGCGGGGGACTTGAGCAGTTCTTC
CDR3 protein: CASSRGGLEQFF
V gene: TRBV6-5
J gene: TRBJ2-1
D gene: TRBD2
clone size: -

CDR3 DNA: TGTGCCAGCGGGGACAGGGGCCACGAGCAGTACTTC
CDR3 protein: CASGDRGHEQYF
V gene: TRBV27
J gene: TRBJ2-7
D gene: TRBD1
clone size: few

CDR3 DNA: TGCGCCAGCAGCCCCCCCTTGAGCGGCAATGAGCAGTTCTTC
CDR3 protein: CASSPPLSGNEQFF
V gene: TRBV5-1
J gene: TRBJ2-1
D gene: -
clone size: few